This T cell receptor beta chain is from a study of blood T cells in healthy people across ages. The germline V and J ends were trimmed by 2 bases and 6 bases, with 17 bases remaining between them. The CDR3 covers 16 residues. The germline V gene has CDR1 LGHNA and CDR2 YNFKEQ. PCR was performed a second time for about 7 to 12 cycles using a sample-barcoded 5' primer and a J-beta primer mix. TCRdb re-called the 5' RACE reads with MiXCR, one entry per CDR3 protein. The sample has 760,000 or so distinct CDR3 sequences, 25% seen once; the top ten hold around 9.2%. This clonotype was found a few times. This sample also belongs to another study, concerning T cells of mothers and their children.

The TCR comes from a boy aged 5-17 years in good health. The genes are TRBV4-2 and TRBJ1-5; TRBD1 might be the D (5 bases). The sequenced sample consisted of blood. CDR3 sequence: CASSQSPLGGGQPQHF. CDR3 sequence (DNA): TGTGCCAGCAGCCAATCCCCTTTGGGGGGAGGTCAGCCCCAGCATTTT.